The sequence of this T cell receptor beta chain was determined in a study of monozygotic twins with cystic fibrosis. Study observations and caveats: Median Simpson clonality of approximately 0.0088 suggested naive T cells predominated. Age, concordance and disease severity did not associate with shared CDR3 numbers. Co-twins had the most similar V usage for 13 of 16 pairs, J for 8. Nucleotide-identical clonotype sharing was significantly higher within monozygotic CF twin pairs than between unrelated CF individuals.

Comments on this clone: The antigen is not known.

The protocol was immunoSEQ multiplex PCR, while the TCRdb copy is restricted to in-frame clones and leaves out a portion. Altogether about 36,000 clones are present, 80% to 95% being singletons, with the ten largest covering approximately 0.19%. The CDR3 loop spans 16 amino acids. CDR1 is SNHLY, CDR2 FYNNEI, per germline. Trimming took off 7 bases at V and 2 bases at J, with 20 bases between the two ends. The chain combines TRBV2 with TRBJ2-5, with D perhaps matching TRBD1 or TRBD2 (5 bases each). Sequencing used blood. The sequence came from a boy aged 2 to 10 with cystic fibrosis. CDR3 region: CASTKVGRGLQETQYF. DNA of the CDR3: TGTGCCAGCACCAAAGTGGGACGGGGTCTACAAGAGACCCAGTACTTC. The whole variable domain, remainder taken from reference TRBV2 and TRBJ2-5, is EPEVTQTPSHQVTQMGQEVILRCVPISNHLYFYWYRQILGQKVEFLVSFYNNEISEKSEIFDDQFSVERPDGSNFTLKIRSTKLEDSAMYFCASTKVGRGLQETQYFGPGTRLLVL.